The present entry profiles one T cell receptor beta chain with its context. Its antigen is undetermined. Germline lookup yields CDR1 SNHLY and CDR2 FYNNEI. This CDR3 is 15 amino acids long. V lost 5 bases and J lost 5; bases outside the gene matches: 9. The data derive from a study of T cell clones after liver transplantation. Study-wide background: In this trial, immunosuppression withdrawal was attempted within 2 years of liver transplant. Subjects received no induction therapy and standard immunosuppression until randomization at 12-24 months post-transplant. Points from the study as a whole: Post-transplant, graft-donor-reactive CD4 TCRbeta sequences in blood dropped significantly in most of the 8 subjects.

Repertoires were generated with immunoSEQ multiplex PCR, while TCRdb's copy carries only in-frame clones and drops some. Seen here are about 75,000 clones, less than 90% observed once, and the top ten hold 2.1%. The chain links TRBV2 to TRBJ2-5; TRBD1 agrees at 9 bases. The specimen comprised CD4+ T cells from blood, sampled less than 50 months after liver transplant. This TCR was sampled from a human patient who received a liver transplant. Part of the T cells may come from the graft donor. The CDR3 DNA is TGTGCCAGCAGTTCAGACAGGGGGATATGGGAGACCCAGTACTTC. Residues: CASSSDRGIWETQYF.